A single sample is the source of the 24 T cell receptor beta chains below, sequenced in a study of identical twins. TCRdb itself ran the 5' RACE reads through MiXCR, one entry per CDR3 protein. This table holds some 190,000 distinct CDR3 sequences, less than 20% found once. Separately, the same data were catalogued under a study of T cells expressing NK-cell markers.

Sequencing used CD8+ T cells sorted from blood. These TCRs come from a woman aged 18-29 years in good health.

This clonotype was picked up a small number of times. The CDR3 protein is CAWSVGRGPYEQYF. The CDR3 DNA reads TGTGCCTGGAGTGTGGGCAGGGGGCCCTACGAGCAGTACTTC. This chain joins TRBV30 and TRBJ2-7; 8 positions match TRBD1. The germline CDR1 and CDR2 sequences are GTSNPN and SVGIG (reference sequence). The CDR3 contains 14 residues. V gave up 0 bases and J gave up 2 bases; unmatched junction bases: 3.

Only a few counts were recorded for this clonotype. The rearrangement joins TRBV5-6 to TRBJ2-1; D is possibly TRBD1 or TRBD2 (5 bases each). CDR3 size: 14 residues. The V gene lost 5 bases and the J gene lost 5 bases, with 14 bases spanning the gap. Germline assignment: CDR1 SGHDT and CDR2 YYEEEE. This CDR3 reads CASSRDAPDNEQFF. The CDR3, as DNA: TGTGCCAGCAGTAGGGACGCCCCCGACAATGAGCAGTTCTTC.

This chain connects TRBV20-1 to TRBJ2-7; no reliable D call. Germline CDR1 reads DFQATT; CDR2 reads SNEGSKA (reference sequence). The CDR3 length is 14 residues. Between the trimmed V and J ends, which lost 1 base and 4 bases, there was a span of 14 bases. CDR3 nucleotide sequence: TGCAGTGCTAGAGGGAGTCTGGGATTATACGAGCAGTACTTC. Its protein product is CSARGSLGLYEQYF.

V and J are TRBV10-1 and TRBJ2-5; perhaps TRBD2 as D (7 bases). The CDR3 has 17 amino acids. V was clipped by 0 bases and J by 5 bases, with 19 bases between them. Germline CDR1 WNHNN, CDR2 SYGVQD (reference sequence). The CDR3 bases are TGCGCCAGCAGTGAGTCGACTCGAGGGGGGGCCGTGGAGACCCAGTACTTC. Translated, it gives CASSESTRGGAVETQYF.

In its sample, this clonotype was seen a few times. The chain employs TRBV12-3 or TRBV12-4 and TRBJ1-1, with D perhaps matching TRBD1 (5 bases). The CDR3 runs to 16 residues. V lost 1 base and J 5 bases, leaving 17 bases between the germline ends. The CDR3 sequence: CASSLGRGRGETEAFF. The CDR3 bases are TGTGCCAGCAGTTTAGGCCGGGGACGGGGCGAGACTGAAGCTTTCTTT.

At least ten counts were recorded for this clonotype. CDR3 residues: CASSPGTSGLETQYF. DNA of the CDR3: TGTGCCAGCAGTCCCGGGACTAGCGGACTTGAGACCCAGTACTTC. The genes are TRBV6-2 or TRBV6-3 and TRBJ2-5, with 11 bases matching TRBD2. J was trimmed by 5 bases and V by 5 bases; bases with no gene match: 7. The CDR3 is made up of 15 amino acids. The germline CDR1 and CDR2 sequences are MNHEY and SVGEGT.

The chain recombines TRBV19 with TRBJ2-7; unclear D gene. Per germline, CDR1 LNHDA and CDR2 SQIVND (reference sequence). The CDR3 length is 13 residues. V lost 5 bases, J lost 3 bases, and 11 bases lay in between. The CDR3 loop reads CASSHAALYEQYF. DNA for the CDR3: TGTGCCAGTAGTCACGCAGCCCTCTACGAGCAGTACTTC.

The table lists this clonotype with a few counts. The V gene is TRBV4-3, the J gene TRBJ2-7; 7 nucleotides agree with TRBD2. Looked up from germline, CDR1 is LGHNA and CDR2 is YSLEER. Unmatched junction bases numbered 14, after V lost 0 bases and J lost 6 bases. This CDR3 spans 17 amino acids. The CDR3 DNA sequence: TGCGCCAGCAGCCAAGATCGTCGGCTAGCGGCATTGTCCGAGCAGTACTTC. It specifies CASSQDRRLAALSEQYF.

The CDR3, as DNA: TGTGCCAGCAGTTACTCTGGGGGACCGAGGGATACGCAGTATTTT. Encoded protein: CASSYSGGPRDTQYF. The J gene is TRBJ2-3, the V gene TRBV6-5; D might be TRBD1 or TRBD2, each matching 5 bases. V gave up 0 bases and J gave up 6 bases, with 13 bases separating them. This CDR3 has 15 amino acids. In germline, CDR1 is MNHEY, CDR2 SVGAGI.

The V gene is TRBV10-3, the J gene TRBJ2-2; 9 bases map to TRBD1. Trimming removed 2 bases from V and 5 bases from J; junction bases left unmatched: 3. CDR1 is ENHRY and CDR2 is SYGVKD in the germline V gene. The CDR3 length is 15 residues. The CDR3: CAISETGGRTGELFF. The DNA for the CDR3 is TGTGCCATCAGTGAGACAGGGGGCAGGACCGGGGAGCTGTTTTTT.

The chain couples TRBV7-9 to TRBJ2-7; weak D call: TRBD1 (6 bases). Trimming pared 2 bases from V and 1 base from J, leaving 15 bases between. The CDR3 consists of 16 residues. Germline CDR1 SEHNR, CDR2 FQNEAQ (reference sequence). CDR3 coding DNA: TGTGCCAGCAGCTTATCTTCCCTAGGACAGTCCTACGAGCAGTACTTC. Translation: CASSLSSLGQSYEQYF.

This clonotype showed up just a few times. The CDR3 here is CASSFPAEPYEQYF. In DNA, the CDR3 is TGCGCCAGCAGCTTCCCCGCAGAGCCTTACGAGCAGTACTTC. The V gene is TRBV5-1, the J gene TRBJ2-7; D uncertain. The CDR3 loop spans 14 amino acids. In germline, CDR1 is SGHRS, CDR2 YFSETQ. Trimming removed 2 bases at V and 4 bases at J, with 13 bases between.

The chain couples TRBV12-3 or TRBV12-4 to TRBJ2-7; perhaps TRBD1 as D (5 bases). The CDR3 is made up of 11 amino acids. Trimming removed 9 bases at V and 7 bases at J, with 13 bases between. CDR3 DNA sequence: TGTGCCAGTTATCAGGGTGGGGAGCAGTACTTC. Translating it yields CASYQGGEQYF.

This chain uses TRBV19 with TRBJ1-5; D may be TRBD1 (5 bases). V gave up 5 bases and J gave up 12 bases, with 17 bases separating them. The length of the CDR3 is 13 residues. The germline gives CDR1 LNHDA, CDR2 SQIVND (reference sequence). Here the CDR3 reads CASSPDGLRGQHF. The CDR3 DNA follows: TGTGCCAGTAGTCCGGACGGACTTAGGGGCCAGCATTTT.

This clonotype was counted a few times. The genes are TRBV4-3 and TRBJ2-7, with D maybe TRBD1 (6 bases). CDR1 and CDR2 from the germline V gene are LGHNA and YSLEER. The CDR3 loop spans 14 amino acids. Trimming pared 1 base from V and 4 bases from J, leaving 11 bases between. CDR3: CASSQGRTGYEQYF. The CDR3 nucleotides read TGCGCCAGCAGCCAAGGACGAACAGGGTACGAGCAGTACTTC.

The table lists this clonotype with a few counts. The genes are TRBV5-1 and TRBJ1-1; D is possibly TRBD1 (6 bases). This CDR3 has 14 residues. The germline gives CDR1 SGHRS, CDR2 YFSETQ. Trimming stripped 0 bases from V and 6 bases from J, with 12 bases between. CDR3 amino acids: CASSLDGGLAEAFF. DNA for the CDR3: TGCGCCAGCAGCTTGGATGGGGGGCTCGCTGAAGCTTTCTTT.

The chain combines TRBV2 with TRBJ2-1, with D tentatively TRBD2 (6 bases). Trimming took 0 bases from V and 1 from J, leaving 16 bases between them. This CDR3 is 18 amino acids long. Germline V gene data show CDR1 as SNHLY and CDR2 as FYNNEI. In DNA form, the CDR3 reads TGTGCCAGCAGTGAAGCGCTTCTGGGCGGGAATTCCTACAATGAGCAGTTCTTC. Translated: CASSEALLGGNSYNEQFF.

This chain links TRBV10-3 with TRBJ2-7, with D perhaps matching TRBD1 (5 bases). CDR1 is ENHRY, CDR2 SYGVKD, per germline. The CDR3 has 13 amino acids. Trimming took off 9 bases at V and 3 bases at J, with 15 bases between the two ends. CDR3 in amino acids: CAMAPTDLYEQYF. CDR3 DNA: TGTGCCATGGCTCCGACAGACCTCTACGAGCAGTACTTC.

V usage is TRBV27 and J usage is TRBJ2-7, with D maybe TRBD1 (6 bases). V lost 2 bases, J lost 4 bases, and 9 bases lay in between. Germline V lookup: CDR1 MNHEY, CDR2 SMNVEV (reference sequence). This CDR3 contains 13 residues. The CDR3 is CASSLLRGYEQYF. CDR3 sequence (DNA): TGTGCCAGCAGTTTACTCAGGGGTTACGAGCAGTACTTC.

This clonotype was observed a handful of times. The chain links TRBV29-1 to TRBJ2-4; unclear D gene. Germline-derived CDR1 and CDR2 are SQVTM and ANQGSEA. V dropped 7 bases and J dropped 1 base, with 14 bases sitting between them. CDR3 length: 14 amino acids. CDR3 protein: CSGTSKGAKNIQYF. The CDR3 DNA follows: TGCAGCGGAACGTCTAAGGGTGCCAAAAACATTCAGTACTTC.

CDR3 DNA sequence: TGTGCCACCGGGGCCAACACTGAAGCTTTCTTT. Encoded protein: CATGANTEAFF. This chain uses TRBV15 with TRBJ1-1; D is perhaps TRBD1 (5 bases). The CDR3 totals 11 residues. Germline CDR1 and CDR2: LNHNV and YYDKDF (reference sequence). V lost 8 bases, J lost 2 bases, and 6 bases lay in between. Looking up the rest from reference TRBV15 and TRBJ1-1 gives the full variable domain: DAMVIQNPRYQVTQFGKPVTLSCSQTLNHNVMYWYQQKSSQAPKLLFHYYDKDFNNEADTPDNFQSRRPNTSFCFLDIRSPGLGDTAMYLCATGANTEAFFGQGTRLTVV.

This clonotype came up a few times. The chain uses TRBV14 and TRBJ2-3; D remains ambiguous. Germline CDR1 is SGHDN and CDR2 is FVKESK. The CDR3 length is 16 residues. V gave up 1 base and J gave up 1 base, with 12 bases separating them. The CDR3 DNA follows: TGTGCCAGCAGCCAAGCATGGCGAATGGGCACAGATACGCAGTATTTT. Translated, it gives CASSQAWRMGTDTQYF.

This clonotype was found a few times. The chain carries TRBV13 and TRBJ2-4; 7 bases align to TRBD1. V trimming: 4 bases; J trimming: 4 bases; junction bases outside the gene matches: 4. The CDR3 is made up of 14 amino acids. Germline V gene sequence: CDR1 PRHDT, CDR2 FYEKMQ (reference sequence). CDR3: CASSSGTAKNIQYF. As DNA, the CDR3 is TGTGCCAGCAGCTCCGGGACAGCGAAAAACATTCAGTACTTC. Full variable domain (rest looked up from reference TRBV13 and TRBJ2-4): AAGVIQSPRHLIKEKRETATLKCYPIPRHDTVYWYQQGPGQDPQFLISFYEKMQSDKGSIPDRFSAQQFSDYHSELNMSSLELGDSALYFCASSSGTAKNIQYFGAGTRLSVL.

This chain joins TRBV30 and TRBJ2-1; 8 bases align to TRBD2. Trimming at V came to 0 bases and at J to 2 bases, leaving 6 bases not matched to a gene. Germline CDR1 reads GTSNPN; CDR2 reads SVGIG (reference sequence). The CDR3 is made up of 16 amino acids. CDR3 nucleotide sequence: TGTGCCTGGAGTGTACAACTAGCGGAAACCTACAATGAGCAGTTCTTC. This codes for CAWSVQLAETYNEQFF. Together with reference TRBV30 and TRBJ2-1, the CDR3 gives the full variable domain: SQTIHQWPATLVQPVGSPLSLECTVEGTSNPNLYWYRQAAGRGLQLLFYSVGIGQISSEVPQNLSASRPQDRQFILSSKKLLLSDSGFYLCAWSVQLAETYNEQFFGPGTRLTVL.